Listed below are T cell receptor beta chains from one sample, sequenced in a study of technical replicates of blood from a handful of donors. Generated by immunoSEQ multiplex PCR, the TCRdb table keeps only in-frame clones and is missing some. The sample comprises about 70,000 clones, almost 98% of which are singletons, and approximately 0.2% rests with the top ten. The sequenced sample consisted of T cells isolated from PBMCs. The receptors shown here come from a human donor in good health. Each CDR3 is given with its conserved first and last residue. D genes are given only for firm matches. A row's size may be missing; if present it is once, few, many or a size class.

TRBD2	TRBV6-5	TRBJ2-2	.	CASSYSASGLTGELFF	TGTGCCAGCAGTTACTCGGCTAGCGGATTAACCGGGGAGCTGTTTTTT
TRBD2	TRBV5-4	TRBJ2-3	.	CASSRSGGLRDTQYF	TGTGCCAGCAGCAGGAGCGGGGGACTACGAGATACGCAGTATTTT
TRBD1	TRBV6-5	TRBJ2-7	.	CASSYPGQGLSEQYF	TGTGCCAGCAGTTACCCGGGACAGGGTTTATCCGAGCAGTACTTC
TRBD1	TRBV27	TRBJ2-1	.	CASGDRGHEQFF	TGTGCCAGCGGGGACAGGGGTCATGAGCAGTTCTTC
TRBD1	TRBV28	TRBJ1-2	.	CASSYDRVIGGYTF	TGTGCCAGCAGTTACGACAGGGTAATTGGGGGCTACACCTTC
.	TRBV5-1	TRBJ1-4	.	CASSLEAGATNEKLFF	TGCGCCAGCAGCTTGGAAGCGGGTGCAACTAATGAAAAACTGTTTTTT
TRBD2	TRBV28	TRBJ2-5	once	CASTSGASGQETQYF	TGTGCCAGCACGTCGGGAGCTAGCGGCCAAGAGACCCAGTACTTC
.	TRBV10-3	TRBJ2-7	once	CAISTGPRRAYEQYF	TGTGCCATCTCGACAGGACCCCGCCGGGCCTACGAGCAGTACTTC
.	TRBV21-1	TRBJ1-5	.	CASSKIQLNQPQHF	TGTGCCAGCAGCAAGATACAGCTCAATCAGCCCCAGCATTTT
TRBD2	TRBV11-1	TRBJ2-7	.	CASSLSGVYEQYF	TGTGCCAGCAGCTTAAGCGGGGTCTACGAGCAGTACTTC
TRBD1	TRBV15	TRBJ2-2	.	CATSRDGWTGHSANTGELFF	TGTGCCACCAGCAGAGATGGGTGGACAGGGCATTCGGCGAACACCGGGGAGCTGTTTTTT
TRBD2	TRBV4-1	TRBJ2-5	few	CASSRLAGVETQYF	TGCGCCAGCAGTAGACTAGCGGGGGTTGAGACCCAGTACTTC
TRBD2	TRBV6-5	TRBJ2-7	.	CASSSLAVLYEQYF	TGTGCCAGCAGTTCACTAGCGGTACTCTACGAGCAGTACTTC
.	TRBV6-1	TRBJ2-7	.	CASSAPSREQYF	TGTGCCAGCAGTGCCCCCTCGCGGGAGCAGTACTTC
.	TRBV10-1	TRBJ2-7	.	CASSDNWYNNYEQYF	TGCGCCAGCAGTGATAATTGGTACAATAACTACGAGCAGTACTTC
TRBD1	TRBV5-1	TRBJ2-7	.	CASSYSSGQGIYEQYF	TGCGCCAGCAGCTACTCATCGGGACAGGGAATCTACGAGCAGTACTTC
.	TRBV1	TRBJ2-1	.	CTSSRGLAAYNEQFF	TGCACCAGCAGCCGGGGACTAGCGGCGTACAATGAGCAGTTCTTC
TRBD1	TRBV27	TRBJ2-7	.	CASSGGQGNVHEQYF	TGTGCCAGCAGTGGAGGACAGGGGAACGTGCACGAGCAGTACTTC
TRBD1	TRBV5-4	TRBJ1-2	.	CASSLAGQMINYGYTF	TGTGCCAGCAGCTTGGCGGGACAGATGATTAACTATGGCTACACCTTC
.	TRBV6-5	TRBJ2-7	.	CASSYEGYEQYF	TGTGCCAGCAGTTACGAGGGATACGAGCAGTACTTC
.	TRBV19	TRBJ2-5	.	CASSIGVGAEETQYF	TGTGCCAGTAGTATAGGGGTGGGCGCTGAAGAGACCCAGTACTTC
.	TRBV27	TRBJ1-5	.	CASSPETGQINQPQHF	TGTGCCAGCAGTCCAGAAACAGGACAAATCAATCAGCCCCAGCATTTT
TRBD2	TRBV7-9	TRBJ2-7	.	CASSLLAGPPYEQYF	TGTGCCAGCAGCTTATTAGCGGGGCCCCCCTACGAGCAGTACTTC
TRBD2	TRBV9	TRBJ2-7	.	CASSVVASGGAYEQYF	TGTGCCAGCAGCGTAGTCGCTAGCGGGGGTGCCTACGAGCAGTACTTC
.	TRBV6-5	TRBJ2-7	.	CASTIATGYYYEQYF	TGTGCCAGCACCATTGCGACAGGATACTACTACGAGCAGTACTTC
TRBD1	TRBV7-6	TRBJ2-7	.	CASSPGTGTSYEQYF	TGTGCCAGCAGCCCCGGGACAGGGACCTCCTACGAGCAGTACTTC
.	TRBV10-3	TRBJ2-7	.	CAISEGGSESSYEQYF	TGTGCCATCAGTGAGGGGGGGAGCGAGAGCTCCTACGAGCAGTACTTC
.	TRBV4-1	TRBJ2-6	.	CASSQDLIGANVLTF	TGCGCCAGCAGCCAAGATCTAATTGGGGCCAACGTCCTGACTTTC
.	TRBV21-1	TRBJ2-7	.	CASSMWHSYEQYF	TGTGCCAGCAGCATGTGGCACTCCTACGAGCAGTACTTC
TRBD1	TRBV11-2	TRBJ1-6	.	CASSESTGGFSPLHF	TGTGCCAGCAGCGAATCAACAGGGGGCTTCTCACCCCTCCACTTT
TRBD1	TRBV7-9	TRBJ1-6	.	CASSQPGQGPESGSPLHF	TGTGCCAGCAGCCAACCGGGACAGGGGCCCGAAAGTGGTTCACCCCTCCACTTT
TRBD1	TRBV27	TRBJ1-2	.	CASSDREYGYTF	TGTGCCAGCAGTGACAGGGAGTATGGCTACACCTTC
.	TRBV6-1	TRBJ2-7	.	CASSEDFEQYF	TGTGCCAGCAGTGAAGACTTCGAGCAGTACTTC
TRBD1	TRBV27	TRBJ1-1	once	CASSAVDRVNTEAFF	TGTGCCAGCAGTGCAGTCGACAGGGTGAACACTGAAGCTTTCTTT
.	TRBV4-2	TRBJ2-7	.	CASSQDAREQYF	TGTGCCAGCAGCCAAGATGCGCGCGAGCAGTACTTC
.	TRBV30	TRBJ1-2	.	CAWSDRVGYTF	TGTGCCTGGAGTGACAGGGTTGGCTACACCTTC
TRBD1	TRBV4-1	TRBJ2-7	.	CASSQVVTGDYEQYF	TGCGCCAGCAGCCAAGTAGTTACAGGGGATTACGAGCAGTACTTC
.	TRBV9	TRBJ2-7	.	CASSLQPSDTYEQYF	TGTGCCAGCAGCCTACAGCCTAGCGACACCTACGAGCAGTACTTC
.	TRBV21-1	TRBJ1-5	.	CASSGPCTVSDQPQHF	TGTGCCAGCTCAGGGCCTTGCACCGTGAGCGATCAGCCCCAGCATTTT
TRBD2	TRBV9	TRBJ2-1	.	CASSVSGLAYNEQFF	TGTGCCAGCAGCGTATCAGGACTAGCGTACAATGAGCAGTTCTTC
TRBD2	TRBV11-3	TRBJ2-1	.	CASSLDGGGSSYNEQFF	TGTGCCAGCAGCTTAGATGGGGGGGGGAGCTCCTACAATGAGCAGTTCTTC
TRBD1	TRBV19	TRBJ2-7	.	CATSGTENSEQYF	TGTGCCACCTCCGGGACAGAGAACTCCGAGCAGTACTTC
TRBD1	TRBV4-1	TRBJ1-5	.	CASSHDRGSNQPQHF	TGCGCCAGCAGCCATGACAGGGGTAGCAATCAGCCCCAGCATTTT
.	TRBV19	TRBJ2-6	.	CASSAPRSSGANVLTF	TGTGCCAGTAGTGCACCAAGGAGCTCTGGGGCCAACGTCCTGACTTTC
.	TRBV30	TRBJ2-7	.	CAWERAAYEQYF	TGTGCCTGGGAGAGGGCGGCCTACGAGCAGTACTTC
TRBD1	TRBV19	TRBJ2-7	.	CASSPGQVYEQYF	TGTGCCAGTAGTCCAGGACAGGTGTACGAGCAGTACTTC
.	TRBV5-1	TRBJ1-5	.	CASSLYSGVGQPQHF	TGCGCCAGCAGCTTGTATTCAGGGGTCGGACAGCCCCAGCATTTT
.	TRBV6-1	TRBJ1-5	.	CASSGPWGGRQPQHF	TGTGCCAGCAGTGGGCCGTGGGGGGGTAGACAGCCCCAGCATTTT
TRBD2	TRBV9	TRBJ2-5	once	CASSVLGGRAGETQYF	TGTGCCAGCAGCGTATTAGGCGGGAGGGCCGGGGAGACCCAGTACTTC
TRBD1	TRBV5-4	TRBJ2-7	.	CASSWTNRGTYEQYF	TGTGCCAGCAGCTGGACCAACAGGGGAACCTACGAGCAGTACTTC
.	TRBV6-5	TRBJ1-1	.	CASSYKGKTEAFF	TGTGCCAGCAGTTACAAGGGGAAGACTGAAGCTTTCTTT
.	TRBV2	TRBJ1-1	.	CASSGGSEAFF	TGTGCCAGCAGCGGTGGTTCTGAAGCTTTCTTT
.	TRBV5-1	TRBJ2-3	.	CASSLVPGSGTDTQYF	TGCGCCAGCAGCTTGGTGCCAGGCTCCGGCACAGATACGCAGTATTTT
TRBD1	TRBV7-2	TRBJ1-2	.	CASSFQPLSAGQGAGGYTF	TGTGCCAGCAGCTTCCAACCCTTATCCGCGGGACAGGGGGCAGGTGGCTACACCTTC
.	TRBV6-6	TRBJ2-5	.	CASSYSRETQYF	TGTGCCAGCAGTTACTCGAGAGAGACCCAGTACTTC
TRBD1	TRBV5-1	TRBJ1-1	.	CASSKQGDTEAFF	TGCGCCAGCAGCAAACAGGGGGACACTGAAGCTTTCTTT
.	TRBV29-1	TRBJ1-2	.	CSVRQEINYGYTF	TGCAGCGTCCGACAGGAAATTAACTATGGCTACACCTTC
TRBD1	TRBV27	TRBJ1-2	.	CASSLSAGGNYGYTF	TGTGCCAGCAGTTTATCGGCAGGGGGCAACTATGGCTACACCTTC
.	TRBV28	TRBJ2-2	.	CASKRVGGNTGELFF	TGTGCCAGCAAGAGGGTAGGAGGGAACACCGGGGAGCTGTTTTTT
.	TRBV30	TRBJ1-5	.	CAWSGQLYSNQPQHF	TGTGCCTGGAGTGGTCAGTTGTATAGCAATCAGCCCCAGCATTTT